The present T cell receptor beta chain was sequenced within a study of vaccination effects on CD4 cells after COVID-19. The repertoire was sequenced with immunoSEQ multiplex PCR; TCRdb's copy has only in-frame clones and lacks some. Among approximately 26,000 clones listed, 60% to 80% were seen once. Prior to sequencing, the ViraFEST assay stimulated PBMC with viral peptide pools, which expanded the antigen-specific CD4+ T cells. The culture ran for about eleven days before CD4+ T cells were isolated. Of the BNT162b2 and mRNA-1273 vaccines, participants received two doses of one or the other. The germline V and J ends were trimmed by 2 bases and 0 bases, with 10 bases remaining between them. The germline V gene has CDR1 SGHKS and CDR2 YYEKEE (reference sequence). There are 15 residues in the CDR3. On this clone: Its antigen is currently unknown.

The source is a human donor who received a COVID-19 vaccine. Some clones in this sample may be carry-over from other donors' samples. The material sequenced was CD4+ T cells from PBMCs cultured with SARS-CoV-2 spike peptides, taken after COVID-19 vaccination. This sequence joins TRBV5-5 and TRBJ2-3, with D hard to call. CDR3 in DNA: TGTGCCAGCAGCTTCGGGTACTCTAGCACAGATACGCAGTATTTT. Translation: CASSFGYSSTDTQYF.